One and the same sample provided the 22 T cell receptor beta chains below, sequenced in a study of T cell repertoires in cytomegalovirus infection. TCRdb analysed the reads with MiXCR anew, one entry per CDR3 protein. The data hold about 360,000 distinct CDR3 sequences, with roughly 18% observed a single time. Sequencing input: PBMCs. Every receptor here comes from a human donor in good health (CMV status not recorded). Some clones in this sample may be carry-over from other donors' samples.

This clonotype was counted many times. The chain carries TRBV7-8 and TRBJ2-1; 7 bases line up with TRBD2. Losses at the gene ends were 3 bases for V and 4 bases for J; bases not matched to a gene: 9. CDR3 length equals 16 residues. From germline, CDR1 is SGHVS and CDR2 FQNEAQ. The CDR3 is CASSFGLGRRYNEQFF. In DNA form, the CDR3 reads TGTGCCAGCAGCTTCGGACTAGGGAGGAGGTACAATGAGCAGTTCTTC.

The CDR3 DNA is TGTGCCAGAAGCCGGGCTAGCACAGATACGCAGTATTTT. This gives the protein CARSRASTDTQYF. This chain uses TRBV2 with TRBJ2-3, with D uncertain. In germline, CDR1 is SNHLY, CDR2 FYNNEI. The CDR3 totals 13 residues. The germline V and J ends were trimmed by 9 bases and 0 bases, with 10 bases remaining between them.

This clonotype showed up many times. The junction departs from germline at one end; a sequencing error may be responsible. This chain connects TRBV7-2 to TRBJ2-7; tentatively, D is TRBD2 (6 bases). The CDR3 consists of 14 residues. From germline, CDR1 is SGHTA and CDR2 FQGNSA. The chain's CDR3 is CASSTPGRPYEQYF. The DNA for the CDR3 is TGTGCCAGCAGCACACCCGGGAGACCCTACGAGCAGTATTTC.

The rearrangement uses TRBV6-5 and TRBJ1-5, with D possibly TRBD1 on 6 matching bases. The germline V gene encodes CDR1 MNHEY and CDR2 SVGAGI. This CDR3 region has 15 residues. The V and J ends lost 2 bases and 4 bases respectively, with 12 bases between them. CDR3 nucleotides: TGTGCCAGCAGTTACGCCCCGGGGGCGAATCAGCCCCAGCATTTT. It yields the protein CASSYAPGANQPQHF.

The table lists this clonotype with many counts. The rearrangement joins TRBV7-9 to TRBJ2-1, with a possible D match to TRBD1 (6 bases). Trimming shortened V by 0 bases and J by 7 bases, and 10 bases separated the two germline ends. CDR1 and CDR2 (germline): SEHNR, FQNEAQ (reference sequence). The CDR3 extends over 14 amino acids. Written as DNA, the CDR3 is TGTGCCAGCAGCTTAGCGGGGGCCCCAAATGAGCAGTTCTTC. It encodes CASSLAGAPNEQFF.

There are a few counts of this clonotype. The gene calls are TRBV7-2 and TRBJ2-5; 10 positions agree with TRBD2. This CDR3 contains 15 residues. Germline values: CDR1 SGHTA, CDR2 FQGNSA. The trim removed 5 bases at V and 5 bases at J, leaving 8 bases unmatched. CDR3 in DNA: TGTGCCAGCAGCCCACAGCGGGGGGGGGGGGAGACCCAGTACTTC. Protein: CASSPQRGGGETQYF. The variable domain in full, with the rest retrieved from reference TRBV7-2 and TRBJ2-5, is GAGVSQSPSNKVTEKGKDVELRCDPISGHTALYWYRQSLGQGLEFLIYFQGNSAPDKSGLPSDRFSAERTGGSVSTLTIQRTQQEDSAVYLCASSPQRGGGETQYFGPGTRLLVL.

This clonotype was recorded once. The rearrangement links TRBV19 to TRBJ2-2; D remains unclear. CDR3 length equals 13 residues. Germline assignment: CDR1 LNHDA and CDR2 SQIVND (reference sequence). Trimming took 5 bases from V and 6 from J, leaving 10 bases between them. CDR3 region: CASSLGSSGELFF. The CDR3 nucleotides read TGTGCCAGTAGTTTGGGTTCATCCGGGGAGCTGTTTTTT.

This clonotype was detected only a few times. This chain connects TRBV7-6 to TRBJ2-5; tentatively, D is TRBD2 (7 bases). The V gene lost 5 bases and the J gene lost 2 bases, with 15 bases spanning the gap. The CDR3 totals 15 residues. Germline V gene data show CDR1 as SGHVS and CDR2 as FNYEAQ. CDR3 nucleotides: TGTGCCAGCAGCCAAAGGCGGGGGCCGCAAGAGACCCAGTACTTC. Translation gives CASSQRRGPQETQYF.

This clonotype showed up many times. The chain carries TRBV7-8 and TRBJ2-2; 10 nucleotides agree with TRBD2. The CDR3 sequence is 15 residues long. The V gene's germline CDR1 is SGHVS and CDR2 FQNEAQ. The junction had 4 bases not matched to a gene; V was cut back by 5 bases and J by 4 bases. In nucleotides, the CDR3 is TGTGCCAGCAGCCAAGCGGGGGGGGCCACCGGGGAGCTGTTTTTT. Translation: CASSQAGGATGELFF.

This clonotype was detected ten times or more. The chain links TRBV11-3 to TRBJ1-1; the D is unclear. The CDR3 runs to 13 residues. In germline, CDR1 is SGHNT, CDR2 YENEEA. V was cut by 2 bases and J by 1 base, with 5 bases left in between. The CDR3 DNA follows: TGTGCCAGCAGCTTATCCCAGAACACTGAAGCTTTCTTT. It yields the protein CASSLSQNTEAFF.

The rearrangement joins TRBV7-6 to TRBJ2-1; D is possibly TRBD2 (6 bases). CDR1 is SGHVS, CDR2 FNYEAQ, per germline. The CDR3 loop spans 16 amino acids. The V end was cut by 2 bases, the J end by 10 bases, with 21 bases between. The CDR3 region is CASSLRVARTIKEQFF. CDR3 coding DNA: TGTGCCAGCAGCTTAAGGGTTGCTAGGACTATCAAGGAGCAGTTCTTC. Using reference TRBV7-6 and TRBJ2-1 for the parts outside the CDR3, the full variable domain is GAGVSQSPRYKVTKRGQDVALRCDPISGHVSLYWYRQALGQGPEFLTYFNYEAQQDKSGLPNDRFSAERPEGSISTLTIQRTEQRDSAMYRCASSLRVARTIKEQFFGPGTRLTVL.

This clonotype has just a few counts. The V call is TRBV2, the J call TRBJ2-5; D remains unclear. Germline values: CDR1 SNHLY, CDR2 FYNNEI. This CDR3 spans 14 amino acids. Trimming shortened V by 0 bases and J by 7 bases, and 12 bases separated the two germline ends. The CDR3 region has the DNA TGTGCCAGCAGTGAAGCGGGCACTCGGGCGACCCAGTACTTC. This gives the protein CASSEAGTRATQYF.

This clonotype was seen many times. The V call is TRBV12-3 or TRBV12-4, the J call TRBJ2-5; no clear D. The length of the CDR3 is 15 residues. The V end lost 3 bases, the J end lost 1 base, and 12 bases lay between the germline ends. As DNA, the CDR3 is TGTGCCAGCAGTTTTTTTTTTAGATGCCAAGAGACCCAGTACTTC. This translates into CASSFFFRCQETQYF.

This clonotype came up many times. The chain combines TRBV7-2 with TRBJ2-5; perhaps D is TRBD1 or TRBD2 (5 bases each). Deletions cut 4 bases from V and 1 base from J, with 13 bases between. This CDR3 is built from 15 residues. Germline V gene sequence: CDR1 SGHTA, CDR2 FQGNSA. CDR3 DNA sequence: TGTGCCAGCAGCTATGGTTGGGGGATCCAAGAGACCCAGTACTTC. It is translated as CASSYGWGIQETQYF.

The chain combines TRBV2 with TRBJ2-1, with TRBD2 matching 8 bases. The germline V gene encodes CDR1 SNHLY and CDR2 FYNNEI. This CDR3 contains 13 residues. V dropped 7 bases and J dropped 5; count of bases not matched to a gene: 4. The CDR3 here is CASTTSENNEQFF. In nucleotides, the CDR3 is TGTGCCAGCACGACTAGCGAGAACAATGAGCAGTTCTTC.

This clonotype was seen a handful of times. V and J are TRBV20-1 and TRBJ2-1, with 8 positions matching TRBD2. V shed 2 bases and J 5 bases; nucleotides not matched to a gene: 8. CDR1 is DFQATT and CDR2 is SNEGSKA in the germline V gene (reference sequence). The CDR3 runs to 15 residues. The DNA of the CDR3 is TGCAGTGCTAGACTTGCGGGGGGCGGCCACAATGAGCAGTTCTTC. It translates to CSARLAGGGHNEQFF.

This clonotype appeared many times. The J gene is TRBJ1-6, the V gene TRBV28, with a possible D match to TRBD1 (5 bases). V was trimmed by 5 bases and J by 1 base, leaving 21 bases between them. From germline, CDR1 is MDHEN and CDR2 SYDVKM. The CDR3 runs 19 residues. This chain's CDR3 is CASSPSTARSMSYNSPLHF. The CDR3 nucleotides are TGTGCCAGCAGTCCCTCGACAGCCAGGTCTATGTCCTATAATTCACCCCTCCACTTT.

The chain combines TRBV19 with TRBJ2-7, with TRBD1 matching 7 bases. CDR3 size: 15 residues. Germline V gene data show CDR1 as LNHDA and CDR2 as SQIVND (reference sequence). V shed 3 bases, J shed 2 bases, and the junction held 7 bases outside the gene matches. As DNA, the CDR3 is TGTGCCAGTAGTATTATCGGGCAGGGGGCCTACGAGCAGTACTTC. Translation gives CASSIIGQGAYEQYF.

This clonotype was seen a handful of times. The chain is built from TRBV7-6 and TRBJ2-3; 14 nucleotides line up with TRBD2. Germline CDR1 is SGHVS and CDR2 is FNYEAQ. The CDR3 is made up of 21 amino acids. V was pared by 5 bases and J by 0 bases, with 16 bases of the junction left unmatched. The CDR3 reads CASSRTTPGTSGGSSTDTQYF. CDR3 nucleotides: TGTGCCAGCAGCCGGACCACCCCCGGGACTAGCGGGGGTTCCAGCACAGATACGCAGTATTTT.

A few counts support this clonotype. V and J are TRBV2 and TRBJ1-6; tentative D call: TRBD1 (5 bases). The germline CDR1 and CDR2 sequences are SNHLY and FYNNEI. V lost 4 bases and J 6 bases, leaving 16 bases between the germline ends. The CDR3 has 16 residues. The CDR3 DNA reads TGTGCCAGCAGTGCGGCAGGGACGGACCTTAATTCACCCCTCCACTTT. Protein sequence: CASSAAGTDLNSPLHF.

V and J are TRBV4-1 and TRBJ1-2; D is undetermined. The germline V gene encodes CDR1 MGHRA and CDR2 YSYEKL. V was shortened by 0 bases and J by 7 bases, with 24 bases between the two germline ends. This CDR3 region has 18 residues. The CDR3 nucleotides are TGCGCCAGCAGCCAAGATGTAGGCCAGCCCAGCCCCTATGGTGGCTACACCTTC. Translation gives CASSQDVGQPSPYGGYTF.

The sample holds a few counts of this clonotype. The J gene is TRBJ1-5, the V gene TRBV6-6; D unresolved. In germline, CDR1 is MNHNY, CDR2 SVGAGI (reference sequence). V lost 11 bases, J lost 4 bases, and 21 bases lay in between. This CDR3 has 15 amino acids. The chain's CDR3 is CASVKEQPNNQPQHF. The CDR3 nucleotides are TGTGCCTCCGTTAAAGAGCAGCCAAATAATCAGCCCCAGCATTTT.